This T cell receptor (beta chain) stems from a study of T cells in Graves' hyperthyroidism and ophthalmopathy. This clonotype was counted ten times or more. Its antigen is undetermined. Patients with ophthalmopathy all had a Clinical Activity Score of at least 3, a NOSPECS grade of at least 4 and duration under 3 months. Clinicians diagnosed patients from clinical symptoms, serum thyroxine and TRAb, thyroid ultrasound and orbital computed tomography. PBMCs were obtained from about 9 ml fresh peripheral blood. Findings and caveats of the study: Onset of ophthalmopathy came a median 6.5 months after the model predicted it.

Amplification of TCR beta CDR3 regions was performed using RNA transcripts as template. Primed by the HTBI set, a first-round RT-PCR was run on the TCR CDR3. MiXCR was run by TCRdb on the multiplex PCR reads, yielding one entry per CDR3 protein. This table holds some 550,000 distinct CDR3 sequences, approximately 15% found once. V lost 0 bases, J lost 7 bases, and 22 bases lay in between. Germline V gene data show CDR1 as LGHNT and CDR2 as FRNRAP. This CDR3 has 18 amino acids. The sample comprised blood. The sequence derives from a woman in her 40s with Graves' ophthalmopathy. The chain uses TRBV12-5 and TRBJ1-5, with D perhaps TRBD1 (6 bases). The CDR3 sequence: CASGLVLFGQGRHQPQHF. In DNA, the CDR3 is TGTGCTAGTGGTTTGGTACTCTTCGGGCAGGGGAGGCACCAGCCCCAGCATTTT.